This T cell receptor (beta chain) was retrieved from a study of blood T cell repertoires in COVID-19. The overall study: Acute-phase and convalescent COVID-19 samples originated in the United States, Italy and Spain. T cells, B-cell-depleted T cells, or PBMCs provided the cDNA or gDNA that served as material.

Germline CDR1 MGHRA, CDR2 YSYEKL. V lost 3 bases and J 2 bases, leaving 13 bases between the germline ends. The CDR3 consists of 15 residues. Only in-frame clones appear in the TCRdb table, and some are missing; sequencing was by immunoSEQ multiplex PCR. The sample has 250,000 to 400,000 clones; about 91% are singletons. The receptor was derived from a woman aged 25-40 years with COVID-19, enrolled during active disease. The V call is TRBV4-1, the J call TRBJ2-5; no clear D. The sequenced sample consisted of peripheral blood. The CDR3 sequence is CASSQVSGSQETQYF. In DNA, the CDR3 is TGCGCCAGCAGCCAGGTATCAGGCAGTCAAGAGACCCAGTACTTC.